The clone carrying this TCR beta chain appeared a few times. The method was immunoSEQ multiplex PCR; TCRdb's version includes in-frame clones alone and lacks a portion of them. Of about 200,000 clones in the sample, approximately 82% were seen once. This record belongs to a study of blood T cell repertoires in COVID-19. Study context: The United States, Italy and Spain provided the acute and convalescent COVID-19 samples. The analysed material was cDNA or gDNA that came from T cells, B-cell-depleted T cells, or PBMCs.

This clonotype originated in a woman aged 45 to 65 with acute or convalescent COVID-19. The sequenced sample consisted of peripheral blood.

The CDR3 sequence is CASSQDIGIAGNYEQYF. The CDR3 nucleotides are TGTGCCAGCAGCCAAGACATCGGGATAGCGGGGAACTACGAGCAGTACTTC. The V and J genes are TRBV5-6 and TRBJ2-7; 8 nucleotides agree with TRBD2. From germline, CDR1 is SGHDT and CDR2 YYEEEE. Trimming cost V 4 bases and J 3 bases; bases outside gene matches: 15. The CDR3 runs to 17 residues.